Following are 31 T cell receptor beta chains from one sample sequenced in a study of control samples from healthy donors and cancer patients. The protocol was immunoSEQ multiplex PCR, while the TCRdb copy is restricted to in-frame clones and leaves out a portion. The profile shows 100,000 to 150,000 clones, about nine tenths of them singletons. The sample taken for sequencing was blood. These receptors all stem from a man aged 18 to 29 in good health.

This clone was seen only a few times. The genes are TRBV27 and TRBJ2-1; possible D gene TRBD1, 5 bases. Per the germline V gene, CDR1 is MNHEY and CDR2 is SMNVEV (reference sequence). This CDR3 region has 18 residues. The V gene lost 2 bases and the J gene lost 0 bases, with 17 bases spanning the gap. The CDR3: CASSLLGATLSSYNEQFF. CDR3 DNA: TGTGCCAGCAGTTTACTAGGGGCTACTTTGAGCTCCTACAATGAGCAGTTCTTC.

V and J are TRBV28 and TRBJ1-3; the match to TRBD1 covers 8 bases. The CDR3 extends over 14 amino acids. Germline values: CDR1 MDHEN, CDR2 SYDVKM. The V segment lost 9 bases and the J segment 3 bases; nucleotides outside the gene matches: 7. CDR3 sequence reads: CASNDRGYGNTIYF. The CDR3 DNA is TGTGCCAGTAATGACAGGGGCTATGGAAACACCATATATTTT.

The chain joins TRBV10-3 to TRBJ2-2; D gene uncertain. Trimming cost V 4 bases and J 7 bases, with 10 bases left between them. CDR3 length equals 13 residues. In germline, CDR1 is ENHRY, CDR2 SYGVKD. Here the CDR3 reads CAISALEDGELFF. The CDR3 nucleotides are TGTGCCATCAGTGCCCTAGAGGACGGGGAGCTGTTTTTT.

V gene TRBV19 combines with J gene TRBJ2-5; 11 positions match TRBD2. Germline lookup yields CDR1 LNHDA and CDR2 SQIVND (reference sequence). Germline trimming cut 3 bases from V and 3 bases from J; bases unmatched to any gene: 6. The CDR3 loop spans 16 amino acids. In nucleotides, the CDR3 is TGTGCCAGTAGTATGGCGCTAGCGGGAGGCGAAGAGACCCAGTACTTC. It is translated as CASSMALAGGEETQYF.

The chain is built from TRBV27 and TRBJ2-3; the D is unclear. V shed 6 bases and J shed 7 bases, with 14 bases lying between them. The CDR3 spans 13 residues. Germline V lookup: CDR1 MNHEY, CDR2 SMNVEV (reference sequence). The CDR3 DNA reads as TGTGCCAGCAGCGCCTCTATTGCGAATACGCAGTATTTT. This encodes CASSASIANTQYF.

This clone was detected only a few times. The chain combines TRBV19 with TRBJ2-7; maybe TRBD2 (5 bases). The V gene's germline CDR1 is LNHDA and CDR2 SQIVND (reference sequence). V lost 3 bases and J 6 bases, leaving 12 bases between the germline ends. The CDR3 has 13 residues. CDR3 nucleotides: TGTGCCAGTAGTATTTCGGGGATGAGCGAGCAGTACTTC. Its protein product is CASSISGMSEQYF. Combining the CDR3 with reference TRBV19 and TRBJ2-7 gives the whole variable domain DGGITQSPKYLFRKEGQNVTLSCEQNLNHDAMYWYRQDPGQGLRLIYYSQIVNDFQKGDIAEGYSVSREKKESFPLTVTSAQKNPTAFYLCASSISGMSEQYFGPGTRLTVT.

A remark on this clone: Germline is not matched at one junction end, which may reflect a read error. Written as DNA, the CDR3 is TGTGCTAGCAGCTTAGCACCAGCGGGAGGCTTACAATATGAGCAGTTCTTC. As protein: CASSLAPAGGLQYEQFF. The genes are TRBV7-7 and TRBJ2-1; 9 nucleotides match TRBD2. Germline CDR1 reads SSHAT; CDR2 reads FNYEAQ (reference sequence). The CDR3 extends over 17 amino acids.

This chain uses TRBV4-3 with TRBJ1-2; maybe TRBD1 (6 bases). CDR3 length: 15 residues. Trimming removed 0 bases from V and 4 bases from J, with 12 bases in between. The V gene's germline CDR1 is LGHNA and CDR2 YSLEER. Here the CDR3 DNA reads TGCGCCAGCAGCCAAGAAGGGGGTGCGGGCTATGGCTACACCTTC. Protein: CASSQEGGAGYGYTF.

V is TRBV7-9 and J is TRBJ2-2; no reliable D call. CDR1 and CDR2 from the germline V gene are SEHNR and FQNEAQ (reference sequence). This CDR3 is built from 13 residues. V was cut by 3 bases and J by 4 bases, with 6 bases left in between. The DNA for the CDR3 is TGTGCCAGCAGCTTCGGAGTCACCGGGGAGCTGTTTTTT. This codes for CASSFGVTGELFF.

CDR3 region: CASSLDANEKLFF. The CDR3 DNA sequence: TGTGCCAGCAGCTTAGACGCGAATGAAAAACTGTTTTTT. The gene calls are TRBV7-9 and TRBJ1-4; D gene uncertain. This CDR3 has 13 amino acids. In germline, CDR1 is SEHNR, CDR2 FQNEAQ (reference sequence). The V end lost 1 base, the J end lost 5 bases, and 5 bases lay between the germline ends.

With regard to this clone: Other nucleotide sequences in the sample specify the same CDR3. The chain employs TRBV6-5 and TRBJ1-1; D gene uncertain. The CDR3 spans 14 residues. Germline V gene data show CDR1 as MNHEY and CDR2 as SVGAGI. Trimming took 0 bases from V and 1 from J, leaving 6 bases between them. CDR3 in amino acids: CASSYSGRNTEAFF. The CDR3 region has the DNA TGTGCCAGCAGTTACTCTGGACGGAACACTGAAGCTTTCTTT.

CDR3 in DNA: TGTGCCAGCTCTCGAGGACAGATTGAAGAGACCCAGTACTTC. Translating gives CASSRGQIEETQYF. The chain has TRBV18 and TRBJ2-5, with D possibly TRBD1 on 6 matching bases. CDR1 KGHSH and CDR2 LQKENI come from the germline V gene. The length of the CDR3 is 14 residues. V was shortened by 6 bases and J by 3 bases, with 14 bases between the two germline ends.

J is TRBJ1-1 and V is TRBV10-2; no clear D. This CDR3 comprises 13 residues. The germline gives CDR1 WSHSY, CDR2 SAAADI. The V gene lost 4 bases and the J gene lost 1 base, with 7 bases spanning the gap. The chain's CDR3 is CASSVTENTEAFF. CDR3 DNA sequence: TGCGCCAGCAGTGTAACGGAGAACACTGAAGCTTTCTTT.

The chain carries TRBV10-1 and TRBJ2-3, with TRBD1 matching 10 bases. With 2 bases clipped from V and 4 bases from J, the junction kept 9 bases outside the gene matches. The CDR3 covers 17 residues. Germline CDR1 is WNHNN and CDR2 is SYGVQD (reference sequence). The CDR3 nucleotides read TGCGCCAGCAGTGAGCCCGGGACAGGGGACTGGTCAGATACGCAGTATTTT. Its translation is CASSEPGTGDWSDTQYF.

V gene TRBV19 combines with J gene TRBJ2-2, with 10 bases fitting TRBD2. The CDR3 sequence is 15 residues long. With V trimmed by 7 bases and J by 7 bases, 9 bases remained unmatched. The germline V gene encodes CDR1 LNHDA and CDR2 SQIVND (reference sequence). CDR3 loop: CASTSSGSSGGELFF. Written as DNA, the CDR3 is TGTGCCAGTACCTCTAGCGGGAGTTCCGGCGGGGAGCTGTTTTTT.

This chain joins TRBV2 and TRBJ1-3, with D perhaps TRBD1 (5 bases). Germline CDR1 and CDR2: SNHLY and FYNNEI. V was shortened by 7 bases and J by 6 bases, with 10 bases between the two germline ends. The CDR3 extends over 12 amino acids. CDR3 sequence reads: CASTRDPNTIYF. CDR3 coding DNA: TGTGCCAGCACCCGGGACCCAAACACCATATATTTT.

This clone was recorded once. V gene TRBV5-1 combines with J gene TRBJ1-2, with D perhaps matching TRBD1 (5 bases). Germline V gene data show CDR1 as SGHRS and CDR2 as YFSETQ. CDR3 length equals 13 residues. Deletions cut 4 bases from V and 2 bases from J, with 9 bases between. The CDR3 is CASSAGPNYGYTF. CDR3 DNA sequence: TGCGCCAGCAGCGCAGGGCCCAACTATGGCTACACCTTC.

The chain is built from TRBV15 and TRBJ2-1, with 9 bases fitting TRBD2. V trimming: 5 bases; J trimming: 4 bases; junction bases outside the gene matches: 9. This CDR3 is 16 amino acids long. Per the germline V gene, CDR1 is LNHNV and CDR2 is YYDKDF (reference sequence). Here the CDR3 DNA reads TGTGCCACCAGCGGTCTAGCGGGGAATCCTTACAATGAGCAGTTCTTC. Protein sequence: CATSGLAGNPYNEQFF.

Here the CDR3 reads CASRGRGANVLTF. The DNA of the CDR3 is TGTGCCTCCCGGGGGCGTGGGGCCAACGTCCTGACTTTC. The chain joins TRBV2 to TRBJ2-6; D tentatively fits TRBD1 or TRBD2 (6 bases each). The CDR3 totals 13 residues. V was cut by 11 bases and J by 3 bases, with 11 bases left in between. The V gene's germline CDR1 is SNHLY and CDR2 FYNNEI.

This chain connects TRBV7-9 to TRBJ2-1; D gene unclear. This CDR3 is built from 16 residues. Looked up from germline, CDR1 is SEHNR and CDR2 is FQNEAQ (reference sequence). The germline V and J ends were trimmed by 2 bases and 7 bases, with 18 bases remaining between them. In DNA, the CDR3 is TGTGCCAGCAGCTTACAGGTGGGGTTAATGATAAATGAGCAGTTCTTC. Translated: CASSLQVGLMINEQFF.

CDR3 coding DNA: TGTGCCAGCAGGAGACAGGGAGAGGGTTTTCAGCCCCAGCATTTT. Translated: CASRRQGEGFQPQHF. The rearrangement uses TRBV5-8 and TRBJ1-5; 7 nucleotides match TRBD1. V lost 5 bases and J lost 6; bases outside the gene matches: 11. The CDR3 spans 15 residues. Germline assignment: CDR1 SGHTS and CDR2 YDEGEE.

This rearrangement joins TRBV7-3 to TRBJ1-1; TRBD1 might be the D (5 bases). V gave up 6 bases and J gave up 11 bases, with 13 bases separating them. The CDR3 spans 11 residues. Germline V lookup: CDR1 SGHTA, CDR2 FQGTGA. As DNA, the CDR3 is TGTGCCAGCAGAGGAGGGGCGGAGGCTTTCTTT. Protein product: CASRGGAEAFF.

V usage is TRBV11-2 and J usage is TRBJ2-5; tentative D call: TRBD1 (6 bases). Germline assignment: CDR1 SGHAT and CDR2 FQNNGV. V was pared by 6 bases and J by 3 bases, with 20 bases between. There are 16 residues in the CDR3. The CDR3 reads CASRRGKGGREETQYF. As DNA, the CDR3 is TGTGCCAGCAGGAGGGGTAAAGGGGGACGGGAAGAGACCCAGTACTTC. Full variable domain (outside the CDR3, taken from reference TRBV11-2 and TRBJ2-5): EAGVAQSPRYKIIEKRQSVAFWCNPISGHATLYWYQQILGQGPKLLIQFQNNGVVDDSQLPKDRFSAERLKGVDSTLKIQPAKLEDSAVYLCASRRGKGGREETQYFGPGTRLLVL.

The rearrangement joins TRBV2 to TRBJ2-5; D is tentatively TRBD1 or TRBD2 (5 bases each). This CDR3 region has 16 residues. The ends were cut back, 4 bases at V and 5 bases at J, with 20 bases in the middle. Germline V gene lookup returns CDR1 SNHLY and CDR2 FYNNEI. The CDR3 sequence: CASSGGATGAQETQYF. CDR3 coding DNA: TGTGCCAGCAGTGGTGGGGCCACCGGGGCGCAGGAGACCCAGTACTTC.

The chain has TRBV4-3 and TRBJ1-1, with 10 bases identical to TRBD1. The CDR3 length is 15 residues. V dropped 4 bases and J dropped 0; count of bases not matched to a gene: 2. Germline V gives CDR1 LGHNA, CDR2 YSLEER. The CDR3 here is CASSPGTGVNTEAFF. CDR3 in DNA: TGCGCCAGCAGCCCAGGGACAGGGGTGAACACTGAAGCTTTCTTT.

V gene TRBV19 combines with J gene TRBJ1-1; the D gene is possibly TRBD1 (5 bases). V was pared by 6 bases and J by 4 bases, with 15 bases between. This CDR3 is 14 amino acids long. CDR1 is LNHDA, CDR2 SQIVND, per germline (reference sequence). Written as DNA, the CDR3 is TGTGCCAGTAGCACGACAGTGTGGGTCACTGAAGCTTTCTTT. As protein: CASSTTVWVTEAFF.

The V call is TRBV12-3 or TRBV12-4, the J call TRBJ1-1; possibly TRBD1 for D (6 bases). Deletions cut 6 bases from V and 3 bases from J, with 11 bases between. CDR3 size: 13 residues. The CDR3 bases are TGTGCCAGCAGCCAGGGGCGGTACACTGAAGCTTTCTTT. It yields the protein CASSQGRYTEAFF.

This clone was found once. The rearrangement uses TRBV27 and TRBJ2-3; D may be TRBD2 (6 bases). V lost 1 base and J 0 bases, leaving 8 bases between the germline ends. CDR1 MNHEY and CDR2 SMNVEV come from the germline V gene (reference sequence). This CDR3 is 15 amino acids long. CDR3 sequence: CASSLYGGSTDTQYF. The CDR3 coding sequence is TGTGCCAGCAGTTTATATGGGGGGAGCACAGATACGCAGTATTTT.

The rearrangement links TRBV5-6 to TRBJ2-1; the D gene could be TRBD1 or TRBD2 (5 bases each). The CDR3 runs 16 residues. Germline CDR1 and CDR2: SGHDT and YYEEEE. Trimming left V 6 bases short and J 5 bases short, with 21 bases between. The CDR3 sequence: CASNLAGTLGHNEQFF. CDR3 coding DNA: TGTGCCAGCAACTTAGCCGGGACCTTAGGACACAATGAGCAGTTCTTC. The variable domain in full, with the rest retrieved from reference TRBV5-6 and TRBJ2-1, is DAGVTQSPTHLIKTRGQQVTLRCSPKSGHDTVSWYQQALGQGPQFIFQYYEEEERQRGNFPDRFSGHQFPNYSSELNVNALLLGDSALYLCASNLAGTLGHNEQFFGPGTRLTVL.

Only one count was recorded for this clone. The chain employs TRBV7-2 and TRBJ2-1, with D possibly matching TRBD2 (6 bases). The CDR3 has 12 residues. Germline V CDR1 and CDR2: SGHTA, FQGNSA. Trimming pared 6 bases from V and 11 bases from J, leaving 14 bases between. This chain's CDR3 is CASRGGGSQQFF. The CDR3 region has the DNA TGTGCCAGCAGGGGTGGGGGGAGTCAGCAGTTCTTC.

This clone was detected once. Written as DNA, the CDR3 is TGCGCCAGCAGCTTCGGGGCAGACAATGAGCAGTTCTTC. It yields the protein CASSFGADNEQFF. J is TRBJ2-1 and V is TRBV5-1; D tentatively reads TRBD1 or TRBD2 (5 bases each). CDR1 and CDR2 from the germline V gene are SGHRS and YFSETQ. V was trimmed by 2 bases and J by 5 bases, leaving 8 bases between them. The CDR3 has 13 amino acids.